What follows are 27 T cell receptor beta chains derived from one specimen sequenced in a study of control samples from healthy donors and cancer patients. TCRdb's copy holds only in-frame clones and misses some; the assay was immunoSEQ multiplex PCR. The table includes approximately 130,000 clones, 87% detected once. Material for sequencing was blood. The receptors shown here come from a man in his fifties or sixties in good health.

The rearrangement links TRBV18 to TRBJ2-7, with D unresolved. This CDR3 contains 14 residues. Germline CDR1 reads KGHSH; CDR2 reads LQKENI. Trimming took off 3 bases at V and 0 bases at J, with 9 bases between the two ends. The CDR3 coding sequence is TGTGCCAGCTCACCGTCTTCTAGCTCCTACGAGCAGTACTTC. Translating it yields CASSPSSSSYEQYF.

This clone was seen a handful of times. The chain recombines TRBV10-2 with TRBJ2-3; D remains ambiguous. This CDR3 contains 14 residues. In germline, CDR1 is WSHSY, CDR2 SAAADI. Trimming cost V 4 bases and J 3 bases, with 11 bases left between them. The CDR3 spells CASSGMPGTDTQYF. The CDR3 DNA follows: TGCGCCAGCAGTGGGATGCCCGGTACAGATACGCAGTATTTT.

The rearrangement joins TRBV19 to TRBJ1-5; tentative D call: TRBD1 (5 bases). Germline lookup yields CDR1 LNHDA and CDR2 SQIVND (reference sequence). Trimming took 5 bases from V and 7 from J, leaving 12 bases between them. The CDR3 consists of 13 residues. For the CDR3, the DNA is TGTGCCAGTAGTCTCCAGGGACGACAGCCCCAGCATTTT. This sequence encodes CASSLQGRQPQHF.

The chain combines TRBV5-5 with TRBJ2-5, with 8 bases that match TRBD2. V lost 1 base and J lost 5; bases outside the gene matches: 10. Germline CDR1 SGHKS, CDR2 YYEKEE (reference sequence). This CDR3 is built from 16 residues. The CDR3, as DNA: TGTGCCAGCAGCTTGCTCGCGGGGGGCGGTATGGAGACCCAGTACTTC. Translated: CASSLLAGGGMETQYF.

The rearrangement joins TRBV6-5 to TRBJ1-2, with D perhaps matching TRBD1 (5 bases). V gave up 6 bases and J gave up 6 bases, with 11 bases separating them. This CDR3 comprises 12 residues. Germline assignment: CDR1 MNHEY and CDR2 SVGAGI. CDR3 nucleotides: TGTGCCAGCAGATTCGGGACCGATGGCTACACCTTC. Protein sequence: CASRFGTDGYTF.

The chain carries TRBV18 and TRBJ2-1, with no clear D. CDR3 length equals 13 residues. V lost 0 bases and J lost 7, with 7 bases in between. The germline V gene encodes CDR1 KGHSH and CDR2 LQKENI. CDR3 residues: CASSPPLGNEQFF. The CDR3, as DNA: TGTGCCAGCTCACCACCGTTAGGGAATGAGCAGTTCTTC.

This clone was seen just once. The chain links TRBV5-6 to TRBJ1-1, with D possibly TRBD1 on 6 matching bases. The CDR3 has 17 residues. The V gene lost 4 bases and the J gene lost 0 bases, with 19 bases spanning the gap. Germline-derived CDR1 and CDR2 are SGHDT and YYEEEE. The CDR3: CASSPLLDRLMNTEAFF. CDR3 nucleotides: TGTGCCAGCAGCCCTTTACTGGACAGACTAATGAACACTGAAGCTTTCTTT.

This rearrangement joins TRBV9 to TRBJ1-6, with D unclear. The germline V gene has CDR1 SGDLS and CDR2 YYNGEE. The ends were cut back, 2 bases at V and 6 bases at J, with 3 bases in the middle. The CDR3 is 12 amino acids. The CDR3 bases are TGTGCCAGCAGCGTTAGTAATTCACCCCTCCACTTT. This sequence encodes CASSVSNSPLHF. Full variable domain (remainder filled in from reference TRBV9 and TRBJ1-6): DSGVTQTPKHLITATGQRVTLRCSPRSGDLSVYWYQQSLDQGLQFLIQYYNGEERAKGNILERFSAQQFPDLHSELNLSSLELGDSALYFCASSVSNSPLHFGNGTRLTVT.

This chain connects TRBV28 to TRBJ2-7; D is unclear. Germline CDR1 and CDR2: MDHEN and SYDVKM. V was pared by 6 bases and J by 0 bases, with 12 bases between. The CDR3 consists of 14 residues. This CDR3 reads CASRWNVVSYEQYF. The CDR3 nucleotides read TGTGCCAGCAGATGGAACGTTGTCTCCTACGAGCAGTACTTC.

The chain recombines TRBV28 with TRBJ2-4, with D unresolved. Between the trimmed V and J ends, which lost 6 bases and 0 bases, there was a span of 15 bases. This CDR3 contains 16 residues. Germline-derived CDR1 and CDR2 are MDHEN and SYDVKM. This chain's CDR3 is CASSPEGDLAKNIQYF. The CDR3 DNA sequence: TGTGCCAGCAGCCCCGAAGGAGACTTAGCCAAAAACATTCAGTACTTC.

This clone appeared once. The genes are TRBV5-5 and TRBJ1-2, with 9 bases matching TRBD1. The CDR3 spans 13 residues. Germline loops: CDR1 SGHKS, CDR2 YYEKEE (reference sequence). Germline trimming cut 4 bases from V and 5 bases from J; bases unmatched to any gene: 3. Here the CDR3 reads CASSGGTGYGYTF. The CDR3 bases are TGTGCCAGCAGCGGGGGGACAGGGTATGGCTACACCTTC.

CDR3 nucleotide sequence: TGTGCCAGCTCACCGGCATACGAGCAGTACTTC. This sequence encodes CASSPAYEQYF. This chain connects TRBV18 to TRBJ2-7; no clear D gene. The germline V gene has CDR1 KGHSH and CDR2 LQKENI. The CDR3 is made up of 11 amino acids. Trimming removed 3 bases at V and 4 bases at J, with 4 bases between.

In its sample, this clone was seen once. The J gene is TRBJ2-7, the V gene TRBV28; TRBD2 matches 8 bases. Unmatched junction bases numbered 8, after V lost 6 bases and J lost 4 bases. CDR1 MDHEN and CDR2 SYDVKM come from the germline V gene. The CDR3 runs 14 residues. The CDR3 region is CASRTGGVRYEQYF. The DNA of the CDR3 is TGTGCCAGCAGAACCGGGGGGGTTCGTTACGAGCAGTACTTC.

This CDR3 is CASIKDSLFYEQYF. Written as DNA, the CDR3 is TGCGCCAGCATAAAAGACAGCCTTTTCTACGAGCAGTACTTC. The chain links TRBV23-1 to TRBJ2-7; TRBD1 is a possible D gene (5 bases). TRBV23-1 counts as an open reading frame of uncertain function. CDR3 length equals 14 residues. The ends were cut back, 7 bases at V and 3 bases at J, with 16 bases in the middle.

V gene TRBV5-1 combines with J gene TRBJ2-1, with TRBD2 matching over 13 bases. The CDR3 covers 16 residues. V gave up 1 base and J gave up 9 bases; unmatched junction bases: 7. The germline CDR1 and CDR2 sequences are SGHRS and YFSETQ. CDR3 in amino acids: CASSLTSGGAQFEQFF. The DNA of the CDR3 is TGCGCCAGCAGCTTGACTAGCGGGGGGGCCCAGTTTGAGCAGTTCTTC.

The chain is built from TRBV28 and TRBJ1-5; TRBD1 might be the D (6 bases). This CDR3 contains 15 residues. CDR1 MDHEN and CDR2 SYDVKM come from the germline V gene. Trimming stripped 1 base from V and 5 bases from J, with 12 bases between. Here the CDR3 reads CASSLYTAGDQPQHF. The CDR3 bases are TGTGCCAGCAGTTTATATACGGCAGGGGATCAGCCCCAGCATTTT.

CDR3 DNA: TGTGCCAGCAGCTTAGTTTTGGCCTCCTATAATTCACCCCTCCACTTT. This codes for CASSLVLASYNSPLHF. The V call is TRBV11-2, the J call TRBJ1-6; no clear D gene. The CDR3 sequence is 16 residues long. CDR1 is SGHAT and CDR2 is FQNNGV in the germline V gene. V shed 1 base and J shed 0 bases, with 7 bases lying between them. The full variable domain, completed using reference TRBV11-2 and TRBJ1-6, is EAGVAQSPRYKIIEKRQSVAFWCNPISGHATLYWYQQILGQGPKLLIQFQNNGVVDDSQLPKDRFSAERLKGVDSTLKIQPAKLEDSAVYLCASSLVLASYNSPLHFGNGTRLTVT.

The rearrangement joins TRBV4-2 to TRBJ1-1; TRBD1 might be the D (5 bases). Trimming removed 1 base from V and 7 bases from J, with 13 bases in between. Germline lookup yields CDR1 LGHNA and CDR2 YNFKEQ. CDR3 length: 14 residues. The CDR3 region is CASSQAGRGVEAFF. DNA for the CDR3: TGTGCCAGCAGCCAAGCGGGTCGGGGGGTTGAAGCTTTCTTT.

The chain joins TRBV3-1 (or the pseudogene TRBV3-2) to TRBJ1-5; TRBD1 might be the D (5 bases). In germline, CDR1 is LGHDT, CDR2 YNNKEL (reference sequence). Deletions cut 3 bases from V and 7 bases from J, with 7 bases between. The CDR3 totals 12 residues. CDR3: CASSQSGQPQHF. The DNA for the CDR3 is TGTGCCAGCAGCCAGTCAGGGCAGCCCCAGCATTTT.

V gene TRBV12-3 or TRBV12-4 combines with J gene TRBJ2-2; the D is unclear. The ends were cut back, 6 bases at V and 10 bases at J, with 15 bases in the middle. This CDR3 has 13 amino acids. CDR3 protein: CASSHQTNVELFF. CDR3 sequence (DNA): TGTGCCAGCAGCCACCAAACGAACGTGGAGCTGTTTTTT.

V is TRBV28 and J is TRBJ1-1, with unresolved D. Germline loops: CDR1 MDHEN, CDR2 SYDVKM. The CDR3 consists of 15 residues. V lost 5 bases to trimming and J lost 5 bases, with 18 bases between them. CDR3 in amino acids: CASSQSGGPWTEAFF. CDR3 DNA sequence: TGTGCCAGCAGTCAGTCAGGAGGCCCCTGGACTGAAGCTTTCTTT. The full variable domain, completed using reference TRBV28 and TRBJ1-1, is DVKVTQSSRYLVKRTGEKVFLECVQDMDHENMFWYRQDPGLGLRLIYFSYDVKMKEKGDIPEGYSVSREKKERFSLILESASTNQTSMYLCASSQSGGPWTEAFFGQGTRLTVV.

The rearrangement joins TRBV19 to TRBJ2-3, with 7 nucleotides matching TRBD1. The CDR3 has 15 amino acids. The junction had 7 bases not matched to a gene; V was cut back by 5 bases and J by 2 bases. CDR1 and CDR2 (germline): LNHDA, SQIVND (reference sequence). The CDR3 sequence is CASSVQGVPTDTQYF. The CDR3 nucleotides are TGTGCCAGTAGTGTCCAGGGGGTTCCCACAGATACGCAGTATTTT. Variable domain in full (rest from reference TRBV19 and TRBJ2-3): DGGITQSPKYLFRKEGQNVTLSCEQNLNHDAMYWYRQDPGQGLRLIYYSQIVNDFQKGDIAEGYSVSREKKESFPLTVTSAQKNPTAFYLCASSVQGVPTDTQYFGPGTRLTVL.

The chain couples TRBV6-6 to TRBJ2-2, with TRBD2 matching over 7 bases. Trimming took 2 bases from V and 3 from J; bases not matched to a gene: 3. Germline assignment: CDR1 MNHNY and CDR2 SVGAGI (reference sequence). The CDR3 spans 15 residues. This CDR3 is CASSYARGDTGELFF. CDR3 DNA sequence: TGTGCCAGCAGTTACGCTCGGGGGGACACCGGGGAGCTGTTTTTT.

The chain carries TRBV24-1 and TRBJ2-6; the match to TRBD1 covers 7 bases. Germline V CDR1 and CDR2: KGHDR, SFDVKD. The CDR3 loop spans 19 amino acids. Unmatched junction bases numbered 12, after V lost 5 bases and J lost 0 bases. The CDR3 DNA reads TGTGCCACCAGTGGGACCGGGACAGAATCCTACTCTGGGGCCAACGTCCTGACTTTC. It yields the protein CATSGTGTESYSGANVLTF.

This clone was picked up a small number of times. The chain combines TRBV28 with TRBJ1-1; 8 bases are shared with TRBD1. The germline V gene encodes CDR1 MDHEN and CDR2 SYDVKM. V was clipped by 10 bases and J by 1 base; unmatched bases: 17. The CDR3 totals 17 residues. CDR3 residues: CATDTGSQGAGNTEAFF. As DNA, the CDR3 is TGTGCCACCGACACCGGTTCCCAGGGGGCCGGGAACACTGAAGCTTTCTTT.

This sequence joins TRBV6-5 and TRBJ1-1, with D unclear. The V and J ends lost 0 bases and 6 bases respectively, with 11 bases between them. Per the germline V gene, CDR1 is MNHEY and CDR2 is SVGAGI. This CDR3 region has 14 residues. CDR3 in amino acids: CASSYSIGVAEAFF. The CDR3 DNA is TGTGCCAGCAGTTACTCGATCGGAGTGGCTGAAGCTTTCTTT.

The rearrangement joins TRBV18 to TRBJ1-5, with TRBD1 matching 7 bases. This CDR3 has 17 amino acids. The germline CDR1 and CDR2 sequences are KGHSH and LQKENI. Unmatched junction bases numbered 11, after V lost 4 bases and J lost 2 bases. Written as DNA, the CDR3 is TGTGCCAGCTCACAAGGACAGGCAAGGGGGGGCAATCAGCCCCAGCATTTT. Protein product: CASSQGQARGGNQPQHF.